The 7 T cell receptor beta chains in this list originate from one sample, sequenced in a study of OX40 agonist ivuxolimab in advanced cancers. Only in-frame clones appear in the TCRdb table, and some are missing; sequencing was by immunoSEQ multiplex PCR. The sample lists about 48,000 clones; around nine tenths were seen once. The sample in question was CD4+ or CD8+ T cells sorted from blood, obtained in a trial of the OX40 agonist ivuxolimab. Receptor source: an adult with an advanced solid tumor such as melanoma, head and neck, liver or kidney cancer.

The chain recombines TRBV30 with TRBJ2-3, with 8 nucleotides matching TRBD2. Germline values: CDR1 GTSNPN, CDR2 SVGIG (reference sequence). Germline trimming cut 4 bases from V and 6 bases from J; bases unmatched to any gene: 9. The CDR3 covers 14 residues. DNA for the CDR3: TGTGCCTGGACTATAGCGGGGAGTTGGGATACGCAGTATTTT. Encoded protein: CAWTIAGSWDTQYF.

The rearrangement joins TRBV6-7 to TRBJ2-3; 15 bases align to TRBD2. TRBV6-7 is an open reading frame, and its role is uncertain. CDR3 length: 19 amino acids. Losses at the gene ends were 7 bases for V and 2 bases for J; bases not matched to a gene: 13. The CDR3: CASIPRGGLAGGNTDTQYF. The CDR3 DNA reads as TGTGCCAGCATCCCCCGAGGGGGACTAGCGGGGGGAAACACAGATACGCAGTATTTT.

The J gene is TRBJ2-7, the V gene TRBV7-6, with 7 nucleotides matching TRBD1. Per the germline V gene, CDR1 is SGHVS and CDR2 is FNYEAQ. The CDR3 totals 13 residues. Trimming at V came to 4 bases and at J to 2 bases, leaving 2 bases not matched to a gene. The CDR3 sequence: CASSWDSAYEQYF. As DNA, the CDR3 is TGTGCCAGCAGCTGGGACAGCGCCTACGAGCAGTACTTC.

The V and J genes are TRBV19 and TRBJ2-4, with D perhaps TRBD1 or TRBD2 (6 bases each). Between the trimmed V and J ends, which lost 5 bases and 8 bases, there was a span of 19 bases. Germline assignment: CDR1 LNHDA and CDR2 SQIVND (reference sequence). This CDR3 comprises 15 residues. CDR3 sequence: CASSGTGTVRDIQYF. As DNA, the CDR3 is TGTGCCAGTAGTGGAACAGGGACTGTAAGGGACATTCAGTACTTC.

The table lists this clone with a count of one. The chain employs TRBV27 and TRBJ2-2; TRBD2 is a possible D gene (6 bases). Germline CDR1 and CDR2: MNHEY and SMNVEV (reference sequence). The V gene lost 6 bases and the J gene lost 5 bases, with 25 bases spanning the gap. There are 18 residues in the CDR3. DNA of the CDR3: TGTGCCAGCAGGCCCGAGGGAGGCTGGGAGATGAGAACCGGGGAGCTGTTTTTT. This sequence encodes CASRPEGGWEMRTGELFF.

Points on this clone: The same CDR3 arises from other DNA sequences in this sample as well. The chain has TRBV7-8 and TRBJ2-7, with TRBD1 matching 7 bases. The germline V gene encodes CDR1 SGHVS and CDR2 FQNEAQ. The CDR3 extends over 13 amino acids. V was clipped by 1 base and J by 5 bases; unmatched bases: 2. This CDR3 reads CASSLGTGDEQYF. CDR3 bases: TGTGCCAGCAGCTTAGGGACAGGCGACGAGCAGTACTTC.

The chain uses TRBV27 and TRBJ2-7; D ambiguous. Germline-derived CDR1 and CDR2 are MNHEY and SMNVEV (reference sequence). V lost 0 bases to trimming and J lost 2 bases, with 11 bases between them. The CDR3 totals 15 residues. The CDR3 coding sequence is TGTGCCAGCAGTTTATCCAGGACGGTTACCTACGAGCAGTACTTC. Protein: CASSLSRTVTYEQYF.